This is a list of T cell receptor beta chains from one sample in a study of glioma-infiltrating T cells. From the multiplex PCR reads, TCRdb called clonotypes with MiXCR, one entry per CDR3 protein. The sample records about 93,000 distinct CDR3 sequences, approximately 40% being singletons. The sequenced material came from glioma tissue, nonneoplastic brain tissue, or PBMCs (not recorded which). The origin of the receptors is a human donor with low-grade glioma or glioblastoma, undergoing nonglioma brain surgery, or in good health (not recorded which). The CDR3 runs from the conserved cysteine through the conserved F or W. Each record gives: J gene, V gene, D gene, clone size, CDR3 protein, CDR3 DNA. D genes are given only for firm matches. Size tells how often a clone was seen (once, few, many) or the class of an expanded clone, and some rows leave it out.

TRBJ2-5	TRBV4-1	NA	NA	CASSFGAPGWETQYF	TGTGCCAGCAGCTTCGGGGCTCCCGGCTGGGAGACCCAGTACTTC
TRBJ1-1	TRBV2	TRBD1	many	CASNPGQGSEAFF	TGTGCCAGCAACCCGGGACAGGGCTCTGAAGCTTTCTTT
TRBJ2-7	TRBV7-2	NA	many	CASSLEGQAYEQYF	TGTGCCAGCAGCTTAGAGGGACAAGCCTACGAGCAGTACTTC
TRBJ1-1	TRBV18	NA	many	CASSPPISVTEAFF	TGTGCCAGCTCACCACCGATCTCGGTCACTGAAGCTTTCTTT
TRBJ1-5	TRBV29-1	NA	many	CSVSGQLKGSNQPQHF	TGCAGCGTTAGCGGACAGCTAAAGGGTAGCAATCAGCCCCAGCATTTT
TRBJ2-2	TRBV19	NA	NA	CASTKGAGRSGELFF	TGTGCCAGTACCAAAGGGGCAGGGAGGTCCGGGGAGCTGTTTTTT
TRBJ2-3	TRBV7-2	NA	many	CASSRDPSTDTQYF	TGTGCCAGCAGCCGCGACCCAAGCACAGATACGCAGTATTTT
TRBJ1-2	TRBV20-1	TRBD1	many	CSASDRGLYGYTF	TGCAGTGCTAGTGACAGGGGGCTCTATGGCTACACCTTC
TRBJ2-1	TRBV20-1	NA	NA	CRASKNNQGSEQFF	TGCAGAGCTAGCAAGAACAACCAGGGGAGCGAGCAGTTCTTC
TRBJ2-1	TRBV19	NA	many	CASSMIGSSYNEQFF	TGTGCCAGTAGTATGATCGGGAGCTCCTACAATGAGCAGTTCTTC
TRBJ2-1	TRBV28	NA	NA	CAGSGETGPLSSYNEQFF	TGTGCCGGCAGTGGTGAGACTGGGCCCCTTAGCTCCTACAATGAGCAGTTCTTC
TRBJ2-3	TRBV14	NA	NA	CASSRDRSADTRYF	TGTGCCAGCAGCCGAGATCGAAGCGCAGATACGCGGTATTTT
TRBJ1-2	TRBV28	NA	NA	CASSLRTNYNYTF	TGTGCCAGCAGTTTACGGACAAACTATAACTACACCTTC
TRBJ2-5	TRBV29-1	NA	many	CSVVPGEETQYF	TGCAGCGTTGTACCTGGTGAAGAGACCCAGTACTTC
TRBJ1-4	TRBV6-5	NA	NA	CASNYSAVPDVEKLFF	TGCGCCAGCAATTACTCGGCCGTCCCCGACGTAGAAAAACTGTTTTTT
TRBJ2-1	TRBV5-1	TRBD2	many	CASSPGLAGPALSYNEQFF	TGCGCCAGCAGCCCCGGACTAGCGGGGCCCGCCCTCTCCTACAATGAGCAGTTCTTC
TRBJ2-3	TRBV24-1	NA	many	CATSDLAAEDTQYF	TGTGCCACCAGTGATTTGGCGGCGGAAGATACGCAGTATTTT
TRBJ1-1	TRBV7-3	NA	many	CASSLNRDNKNTEAFF	TGTGCCAGCAGCTTAAACCGGGACAACAAGAACACTGAAGCTTTCTTT
TRBJ1-5	TRBV3-1	NA	many	CASSQERSRPQHF	TGTGCCAGCAGCCAAGAGAGGAGCCGGCCCCAGCATTTT
TRBJ1-1	TRBV28	TRBD1	NA	CASSLGQGALNTEAFF	TGTGCCAGCAGTCTGGGACAGGGGGCCTTGAACACTGAAGCTTTCTTC
TRBJ1-1	TRBV29-1	TRBD1	many	CSVDRGTEAFF	TGCAGCGTCGACAGGGGCACTGAAGCTTTCTTT
TRBJ1-1	TRBV29-1	NA	many	CSVLTMNTEAFF	TGCAGCGTTCTCACTATGAACACTGAAGCTTTCTTT
TRBJ2-1	TRBV20-1	TRBD2	NA	CSAGGSSYNEQFF	TGCAGTGCGGGGGGGAGCTCCTACAATGAGCAGTTCTTC
TRBJ2-7	TRBV5-1	NA	many	CASSLTGWDYEQYF	TGCGCCAGCAGCTTGACCGGGTGGGACTACGAGCAGTACTTC
TRBJ1-5	TRBV3-1	TRBD1	once	CASSQDSAGGQPRHF	TGTGCCAGCAGCCAAGATTCTGCAGGGGGACAGCCCCGGCATTTT